This T cell receptor (beta chain) was observed in a study of shared clonotypes between healthy human individuals. This CDR3 has 16 amino acids. Trimming took 2 bases from V and 3 from J; bases not matched to a gene: 5. Germline CDR1 and CDR2: SGHDN and FVKESK. Profiled with immunoSEQ multiplex PCR; TCRdb holds only in-frame clones, not every one. The sample records some 1.4 million clones, more than 95% being singletons. V is TRBV14 and J is TRBJ2-3; 10 bases match TRBD2. This receptor was identified in a man aged 25 to 40 in good health. The sequencing sample was made of naive CD4+ T cells sorted from blood. Subset defined: CD45RA+ positively selected. The CDR3 sequence is CASSQTRTSGTDTQYF. The CDR3 DNA follows: TGTGCCAGCAGCCAAACTCGGACTAGCGGTACAGATACGCAGTATTTT.